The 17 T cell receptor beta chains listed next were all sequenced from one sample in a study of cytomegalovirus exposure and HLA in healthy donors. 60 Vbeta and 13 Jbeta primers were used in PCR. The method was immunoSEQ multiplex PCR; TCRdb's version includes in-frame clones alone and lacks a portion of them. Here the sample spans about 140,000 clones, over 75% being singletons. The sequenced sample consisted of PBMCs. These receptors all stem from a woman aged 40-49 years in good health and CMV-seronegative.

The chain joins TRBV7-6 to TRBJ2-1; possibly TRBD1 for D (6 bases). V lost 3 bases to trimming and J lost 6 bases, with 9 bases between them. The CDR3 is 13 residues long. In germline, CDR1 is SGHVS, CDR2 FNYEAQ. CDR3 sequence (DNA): TGTGCCAGCAGCTTGGGACACCTCAATGAGCAGTTCTTC. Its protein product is CASSLGHLNEQFF.

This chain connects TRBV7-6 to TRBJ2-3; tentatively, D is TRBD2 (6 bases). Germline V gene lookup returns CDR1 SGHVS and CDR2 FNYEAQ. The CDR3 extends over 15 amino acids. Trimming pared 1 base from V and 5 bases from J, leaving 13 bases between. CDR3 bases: TGTGCCAGCAGCTTAGGCCGAGCGGGTTTAGATACGCAGTATTTT. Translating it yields CASSLGRAGLDTQYF.

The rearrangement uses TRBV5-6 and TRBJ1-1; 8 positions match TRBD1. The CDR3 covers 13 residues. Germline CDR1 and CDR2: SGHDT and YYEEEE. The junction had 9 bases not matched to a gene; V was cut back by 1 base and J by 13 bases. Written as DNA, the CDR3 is TGTGCCAGCAGCTTGAGGTTTGGGACAGGCGGTTTCTTT. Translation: CASSLRFGTGGFF.

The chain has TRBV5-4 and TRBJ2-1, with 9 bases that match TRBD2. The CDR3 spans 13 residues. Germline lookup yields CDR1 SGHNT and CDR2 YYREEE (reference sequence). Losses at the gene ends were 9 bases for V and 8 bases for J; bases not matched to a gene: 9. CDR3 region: CATPASGKDEQFF. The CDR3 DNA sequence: TGTGCCACCCCGGCTAGCGGGAAAGATGAGCAGTTCTTC.

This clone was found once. The CDR3 nucleotides are TGTGCCACCAGCAGAGTCAGGGAAGGTCGGGAAAAACTGTTTTTT. As protein: CATSRVREGREKLFF. The genes are TRBV15 and TRBJ1-4; the D gene is possibly TRBD1 (5 bases). Germline V CDR1 and CDR2: LNHNV, YYDKDF (reference sequence). The CDR3 has 15 amino acids. The germline V and J ends were trimmed by 1 base and 8 bases, with 14 bases remaining between them.

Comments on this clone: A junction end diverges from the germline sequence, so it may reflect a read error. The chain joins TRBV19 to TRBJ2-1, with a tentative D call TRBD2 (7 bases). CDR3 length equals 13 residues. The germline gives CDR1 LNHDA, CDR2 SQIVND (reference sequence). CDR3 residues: CASSIGGDNEQFF. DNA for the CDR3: TGTGCCAGTAGCATAGGGGGGGACAATGAGCAGTTCTTC.

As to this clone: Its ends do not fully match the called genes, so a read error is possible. CDR3 in amino acids: CSSSLDTTAIGELFF. CDR3 nucleotides: TGTTCCAGCAGCTTAGACACTACTGCGATAGGGGAGCTGTTTTTT. This chain joins TRBV7-9 and TRBJ2-2; D gene unclear. Germline lookup yields CDR1 SEHNR and CDR2 FQNEAQ (reference sequence). The CDR3 length is 15 residues. The full variable domain, in which reference TRBV7-9 and TRBJ2-2 provide the parts outside the CDR3, is DTGVSQNPRHKITKRGQNVTFRCDPISEHNRLYWYRQTLGQGPEFLTYFQNEAQLEKSRLLSDRFSAERPKGSFSTLEIQRTEQGDSAMYLCSSSLDTTAIGELFFGEGSRLTVL.

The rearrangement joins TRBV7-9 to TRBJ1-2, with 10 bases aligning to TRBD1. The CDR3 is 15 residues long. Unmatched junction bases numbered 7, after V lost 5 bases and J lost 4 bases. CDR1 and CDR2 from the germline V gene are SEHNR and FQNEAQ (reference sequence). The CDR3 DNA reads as TGTGCCAGCAGCGCAGACAGGGGGCGCGTCTATGGCTACACCTTC. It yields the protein CASSADRGRVYGYTF.

The CDR3 region is CASRKQISGANVLTF. The CDR3 DNA is TGTGCCAGCAGGAAACAGATCTCTGGGGCCAACGTCCTGACTTTC. The chain joins TRBV7-2 to TRBJ2-6, with D unresolved. This CDR3 has 15 amino acids. Trimming took off 6 bases at V and 0 bases at J, with 9 bases between the two ends. Per germline, CDR1 SGHTA and CDR2 FQGNSA. The variable domain in full, completed from reference TRBV7-2 and TRBJ2-6, reads GAGVSQSPSNKVTEKGKDVELRCDPISGHTALYWYRQSLGQGLEFLIYFQGNSAPDKSGLPSDRFSAERTGGSVSTLTIQRTQQEDSAVYLCASRKQISGANVLTFGAGSRLTVL.

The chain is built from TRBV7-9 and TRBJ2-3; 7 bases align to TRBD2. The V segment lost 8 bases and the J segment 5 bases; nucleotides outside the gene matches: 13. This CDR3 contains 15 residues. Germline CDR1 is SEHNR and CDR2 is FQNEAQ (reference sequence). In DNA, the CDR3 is TGTGCCAGCCGTTCCCTGCGGGAGTGGGTAGATACGCAGTATTTT. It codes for CASRSLREWVDTQYF. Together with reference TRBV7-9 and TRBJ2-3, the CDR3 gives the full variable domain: DTGVSQNPRHKITKRGQNVTFRCDPISEHNRLYWYRQTLGQGPEFLTYFQNEAQLEKSRLLSDRFSAERPKGSFSTLEIQRTEQGDSAMYLCASRSLREWVDTQYFGPGTRLTVL.

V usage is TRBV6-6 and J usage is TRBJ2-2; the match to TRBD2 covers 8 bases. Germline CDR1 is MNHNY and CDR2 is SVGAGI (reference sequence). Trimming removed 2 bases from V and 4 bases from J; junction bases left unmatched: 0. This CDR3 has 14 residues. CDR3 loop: CASSYAGGTGELFF. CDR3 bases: TGTGCCAGCAGTTACGCGGGAGGCACCGGGGAGCTGTTTTTT.

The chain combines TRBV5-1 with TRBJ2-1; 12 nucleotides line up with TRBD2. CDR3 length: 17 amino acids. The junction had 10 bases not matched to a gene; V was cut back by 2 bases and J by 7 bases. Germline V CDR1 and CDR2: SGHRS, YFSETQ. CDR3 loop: CASSFQTLAGGQNEQFF. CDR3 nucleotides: TGCGCCAGCAGCTTCCAAACCCTAGCGGGAGGGCAAAATGAGCAGTTCTTC.

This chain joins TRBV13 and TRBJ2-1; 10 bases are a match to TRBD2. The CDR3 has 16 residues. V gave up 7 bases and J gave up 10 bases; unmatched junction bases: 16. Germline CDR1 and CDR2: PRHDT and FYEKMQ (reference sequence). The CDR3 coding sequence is TGTGCCAGCATCCCCCAAAGCGGGAGGGCCCGATTCGAGCAGTTCTTC. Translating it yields CASIPQSGRARFEQFF. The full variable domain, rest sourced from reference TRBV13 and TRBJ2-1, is AAGVIQSPRHLIKEKRETATLKCYPIPRHDTVYWYQQGPGQDPQFLISFYEKMQSDKGSIPDRFSAQQFSDYHSELNMSSLELGDSALYFCASIPQSGRARFEQFFGPGTRLTVL.

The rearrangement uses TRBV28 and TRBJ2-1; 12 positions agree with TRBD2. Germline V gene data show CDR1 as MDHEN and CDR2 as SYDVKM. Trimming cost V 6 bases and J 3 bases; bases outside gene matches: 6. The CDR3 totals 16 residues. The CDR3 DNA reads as TGTGCCAGCAGGTCACTAGCGGGAGGCAACTACAATGAGCAGTTCTTC. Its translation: CASRSLAGGNYNEQFF.

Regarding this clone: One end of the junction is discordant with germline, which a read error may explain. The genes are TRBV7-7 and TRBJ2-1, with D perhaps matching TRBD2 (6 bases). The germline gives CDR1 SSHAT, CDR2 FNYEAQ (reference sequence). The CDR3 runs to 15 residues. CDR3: CASSPRLADRDEQFF. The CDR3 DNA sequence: TGTGCTAGCAGCCCCAGATTAGCGGATAGGGATGAGCAGTTCTTC.

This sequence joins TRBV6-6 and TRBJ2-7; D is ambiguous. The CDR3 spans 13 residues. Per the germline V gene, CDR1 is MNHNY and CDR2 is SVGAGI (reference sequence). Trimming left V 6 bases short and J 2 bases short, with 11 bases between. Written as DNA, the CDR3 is TGTGCCAGCAGCTCCGGGTCCACCTACGAGCAGTACTTC. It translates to CASSSGSTYEQYF.

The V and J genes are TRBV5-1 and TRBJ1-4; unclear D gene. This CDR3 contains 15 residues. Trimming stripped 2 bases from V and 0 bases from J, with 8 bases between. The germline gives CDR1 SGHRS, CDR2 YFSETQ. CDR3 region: CASSFVGATNEKLFF. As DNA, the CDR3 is TGCGCCAGCAGCTTCGTGGGAGCAACTAATGAAAAACTGTTTTTT.